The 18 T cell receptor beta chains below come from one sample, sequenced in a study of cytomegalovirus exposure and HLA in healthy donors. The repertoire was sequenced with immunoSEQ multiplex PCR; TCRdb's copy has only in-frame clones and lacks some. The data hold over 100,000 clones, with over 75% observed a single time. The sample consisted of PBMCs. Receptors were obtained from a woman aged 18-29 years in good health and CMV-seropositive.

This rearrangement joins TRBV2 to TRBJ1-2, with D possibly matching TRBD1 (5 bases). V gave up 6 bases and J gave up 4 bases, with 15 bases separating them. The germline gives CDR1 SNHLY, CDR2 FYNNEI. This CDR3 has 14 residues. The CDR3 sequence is CASRLRGGGYGYTF. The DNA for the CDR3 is TGTGCCAGCAGGCTACGGGGGGGAGGCTATGGCTACACCTTC.

The CDR3 loop is CASSDSGLSQPQHF. The CDR3 bases are TGTGCCAGCAGCGATTCAGGGTTGAGTCAGCCCCAGCATTTT. The V gene is TRBV7-8, the J gene TRBJ1-5, with a possible D match to TRBD1 (5 bases). Per germline, CDR1 SGHVS and CDR2 FQNEAQ. This CDR3 is 14 amino acids long. Trimming stripped 5 bases from V and 6 bases from J, with 14 bases between.

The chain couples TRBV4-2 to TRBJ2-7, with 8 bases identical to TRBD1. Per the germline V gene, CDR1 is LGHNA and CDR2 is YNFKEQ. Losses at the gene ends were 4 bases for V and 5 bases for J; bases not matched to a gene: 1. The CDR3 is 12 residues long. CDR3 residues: CASSPDRDEQYF. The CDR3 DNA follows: TGTGCCAGCAGCCCGGACAGGGACGAGCAGTACTTC.

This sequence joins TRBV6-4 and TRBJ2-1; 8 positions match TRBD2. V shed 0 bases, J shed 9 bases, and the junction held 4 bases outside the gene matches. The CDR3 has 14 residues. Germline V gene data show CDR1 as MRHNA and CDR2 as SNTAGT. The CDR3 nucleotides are TGTGCCAGCAGTGACTCGAGTCGGGGGGGTGAGCAGTTCTTC. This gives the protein CASSDSSRGGEQFF.

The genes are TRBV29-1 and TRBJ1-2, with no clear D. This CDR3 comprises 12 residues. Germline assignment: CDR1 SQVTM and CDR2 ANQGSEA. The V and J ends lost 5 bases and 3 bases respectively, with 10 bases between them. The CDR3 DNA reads TGCAGCGTTCTAGGAGGCGACTATGGCTACACCTTC. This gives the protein CSVLGGDYGYTF.

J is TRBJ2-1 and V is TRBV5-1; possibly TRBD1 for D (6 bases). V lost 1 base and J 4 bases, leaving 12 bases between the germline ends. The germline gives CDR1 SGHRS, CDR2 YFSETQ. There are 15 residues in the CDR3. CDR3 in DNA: TGCGCCAGCAGCTTGTCAGGGGTAACGTACAATGAGCAGTTCTTC. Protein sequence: CASSLSGVTYNEQFF. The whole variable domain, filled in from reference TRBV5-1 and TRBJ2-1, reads KAGVTQTPRYLIKTRGQQVTLSCSPISGHRSVSWYQQTPGQGLQFLFEYFSETQRNKGNFPGRFSGRQFSNSRSEMNVSTLELGDSALYLCASSLSGVTYNEQFFGPGTRLTVL.

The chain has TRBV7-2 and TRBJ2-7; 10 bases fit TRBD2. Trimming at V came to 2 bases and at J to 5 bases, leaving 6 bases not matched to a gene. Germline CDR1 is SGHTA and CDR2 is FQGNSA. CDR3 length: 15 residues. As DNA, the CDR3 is TGTGCCAGCAGCTTATCGAGCGGGAGGGCCCACGAGCAGTACTTC. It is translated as CASSLSSGRAHEQYF.

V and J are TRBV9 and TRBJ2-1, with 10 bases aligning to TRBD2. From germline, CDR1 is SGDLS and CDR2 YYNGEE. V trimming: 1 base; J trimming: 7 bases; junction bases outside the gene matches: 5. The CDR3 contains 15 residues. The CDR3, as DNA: TGTGCCAGCAGCGTATTAGCGGGGGGAAAAAATGAGCAGTTCTTC. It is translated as CASSVLAGGKNEQFF.

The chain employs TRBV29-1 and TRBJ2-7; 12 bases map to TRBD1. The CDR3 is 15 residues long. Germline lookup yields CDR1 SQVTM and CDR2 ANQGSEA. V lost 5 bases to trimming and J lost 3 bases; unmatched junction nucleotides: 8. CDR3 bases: TGCAGCGTTTCAACCGGGACAGGGGGCCACTACGAGCAGTACTTC. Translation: CSVSTGTGGHYEQYF.

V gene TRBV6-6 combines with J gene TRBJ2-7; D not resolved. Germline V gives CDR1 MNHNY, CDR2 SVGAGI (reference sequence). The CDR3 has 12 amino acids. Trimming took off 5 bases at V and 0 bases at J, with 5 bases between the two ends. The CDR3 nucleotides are TGTGCCAGCAGTGCGGACTCCTACGAGCAGTACTTC. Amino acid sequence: CASSADSYEQYF.

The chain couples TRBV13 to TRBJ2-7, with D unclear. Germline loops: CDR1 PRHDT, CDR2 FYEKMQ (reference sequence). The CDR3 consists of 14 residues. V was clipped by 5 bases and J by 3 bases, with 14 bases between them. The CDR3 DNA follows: TGTGCCAGCAGCCCCATCCAACTCAACTACGAGCAGTACTTC. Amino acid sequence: CASSPIQLNYEQYF.

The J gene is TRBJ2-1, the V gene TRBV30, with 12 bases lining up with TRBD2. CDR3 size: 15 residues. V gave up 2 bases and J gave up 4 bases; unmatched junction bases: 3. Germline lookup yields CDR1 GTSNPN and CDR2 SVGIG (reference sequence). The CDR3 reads CAWSRLAGEYNEQFF. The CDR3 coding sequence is TGTGCCTGGAGTCGACTAGCGGGAGAGTACAATGAGCAGTTCTTC.

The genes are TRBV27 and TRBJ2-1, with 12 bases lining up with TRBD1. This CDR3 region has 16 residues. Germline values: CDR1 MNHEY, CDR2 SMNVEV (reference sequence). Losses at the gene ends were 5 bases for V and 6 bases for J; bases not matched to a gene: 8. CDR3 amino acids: CASSQFPGQGANEQFF. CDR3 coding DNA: TGTGCCAGCAGTCAATTTCCGGGACAGGGGGCCAATGAGCAGTTCTTC.

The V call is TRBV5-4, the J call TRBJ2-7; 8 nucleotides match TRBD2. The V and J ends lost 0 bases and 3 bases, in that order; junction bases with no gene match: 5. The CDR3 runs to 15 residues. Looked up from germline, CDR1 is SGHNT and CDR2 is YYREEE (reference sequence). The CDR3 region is CASSLEPSGLYEQYF. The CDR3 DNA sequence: TGTGCCAGCAGCTTGGAGCCTAGCGGGCTCTACGAGCAGTACTTC.

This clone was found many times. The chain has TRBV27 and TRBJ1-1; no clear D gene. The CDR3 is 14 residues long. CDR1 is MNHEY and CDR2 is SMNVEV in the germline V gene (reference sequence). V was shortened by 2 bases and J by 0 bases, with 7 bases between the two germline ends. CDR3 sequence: CASSLTAMNTEAFF. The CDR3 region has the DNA TGTGCCAGCAGTTTAACAGCCATGAACACTGAAGCTTTCTTT.

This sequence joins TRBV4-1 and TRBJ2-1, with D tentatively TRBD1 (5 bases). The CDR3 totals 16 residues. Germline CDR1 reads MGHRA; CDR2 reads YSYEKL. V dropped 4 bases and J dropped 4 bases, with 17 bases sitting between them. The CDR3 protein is CASSPHQGYVYNEQFF. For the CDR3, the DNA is TGCGCCAGCAGCCCGCATCAGGGTTATGTTTACAATGAGCAGTTCTTC.

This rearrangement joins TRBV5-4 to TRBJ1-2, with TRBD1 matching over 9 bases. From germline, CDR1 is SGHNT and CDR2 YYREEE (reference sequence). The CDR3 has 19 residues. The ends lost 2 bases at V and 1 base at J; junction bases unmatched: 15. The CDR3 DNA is TGTGCCAGCAGCTTTGGTTCAACGGTGGGGACAGGGAATAACTATGGCTACACCTTC. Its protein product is CASSFGSTVGTGNNYGYTF. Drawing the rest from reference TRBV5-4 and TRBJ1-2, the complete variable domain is ETGVTQSPTHLIKTRGQQVTLRCSSQSGHNTVSWYQQALGQGPQFIFQYYREEENGRGNFPPRFSGLQFPNYSSELNVNALELDDSALYLCASSFGSTVGTGNNYGYTFGSGTRLTVV.

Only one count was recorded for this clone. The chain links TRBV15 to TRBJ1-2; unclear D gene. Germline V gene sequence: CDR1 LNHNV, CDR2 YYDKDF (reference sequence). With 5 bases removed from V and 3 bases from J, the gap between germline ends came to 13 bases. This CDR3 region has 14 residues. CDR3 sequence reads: CATSSTSLDYGYTF. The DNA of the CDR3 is TGTGCCACCAGCTCCACCTCCCTAGACTATGGCTACACCTTC.